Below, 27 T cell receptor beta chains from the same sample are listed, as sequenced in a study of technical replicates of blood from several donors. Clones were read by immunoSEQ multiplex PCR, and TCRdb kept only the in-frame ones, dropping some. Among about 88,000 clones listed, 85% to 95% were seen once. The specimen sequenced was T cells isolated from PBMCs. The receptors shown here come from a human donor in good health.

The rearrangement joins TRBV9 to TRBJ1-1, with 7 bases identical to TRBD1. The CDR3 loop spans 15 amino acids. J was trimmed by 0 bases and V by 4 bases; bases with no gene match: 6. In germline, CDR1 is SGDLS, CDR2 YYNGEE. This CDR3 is CASSPRQGLNTEAFF. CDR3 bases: TGTGCCAGCAGCCCAAGACAGGGATTGAACACTGAAGCTTTCTTT.

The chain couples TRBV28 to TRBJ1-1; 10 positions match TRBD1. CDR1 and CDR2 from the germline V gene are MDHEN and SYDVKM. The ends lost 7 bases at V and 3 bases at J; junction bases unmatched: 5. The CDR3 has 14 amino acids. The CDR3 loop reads CASKTGGAYTEAFF. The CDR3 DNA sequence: TGTGCCAGCAAGACAGGGGGCGCATACACTGAAGCTTTCTTT.

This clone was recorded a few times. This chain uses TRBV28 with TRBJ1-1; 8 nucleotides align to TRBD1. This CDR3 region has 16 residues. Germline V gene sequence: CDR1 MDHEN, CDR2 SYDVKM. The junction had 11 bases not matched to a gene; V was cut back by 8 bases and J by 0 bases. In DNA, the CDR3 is TGTGCCAGCGTCGGGTATAGACAGGGGTTGAACACTGAAGCTTTCTTT. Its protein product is CASVGYRQGLNTEAFF.

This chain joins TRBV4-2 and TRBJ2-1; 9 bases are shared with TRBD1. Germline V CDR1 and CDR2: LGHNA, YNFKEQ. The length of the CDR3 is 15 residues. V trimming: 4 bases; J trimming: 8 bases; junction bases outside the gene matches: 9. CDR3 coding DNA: TGTGCCAGCAGCCGAGCCGGGACAGGGCTCGATGAGCAGTTCTTC. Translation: CASSRAGTGLDEQFF.

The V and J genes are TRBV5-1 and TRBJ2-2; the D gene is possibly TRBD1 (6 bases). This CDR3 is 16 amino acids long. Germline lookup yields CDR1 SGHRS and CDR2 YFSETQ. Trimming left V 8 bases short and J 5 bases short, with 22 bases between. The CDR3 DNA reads TGCGCCAGTAGCCATGGGGGACAACGTACAACCGGGGAGCTGTTTTTT. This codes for CASSHGGQRTTGELFF.

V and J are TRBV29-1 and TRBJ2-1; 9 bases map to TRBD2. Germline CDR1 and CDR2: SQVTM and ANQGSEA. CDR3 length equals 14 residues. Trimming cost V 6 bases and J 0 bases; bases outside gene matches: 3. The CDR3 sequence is CSVSSGASYNEQFF. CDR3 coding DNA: TGCAGCGTCTCTAGCGGGGCCTCCTACAATGAGCAGTTCTTC.

CDR3 nucleotides: TGCGCCAGCAGCCAAGGGGGACTAGCGGGAGAGAATGAGCAGTTCTTC. This encodes CASSQGGLAGENEQFF. The gene calls are TRBV4-1 and TRBJ2-1, with 14 bases fitting TRBD2. This CDR3 is 16 amino acids long. Germline loops: CDR1 MGHRA, CDR2 YSYEKL. V was pared by 1 base and J by 7 bases, with 3 bases of the junction left unmatched.

The CDR3 spells CAWSAGLIGPINEQFF. The CDR3 nucleotides are TGTGCCTGGAGTGCAGGACTTATTGGGCCTATCAATGAGCAGTTCTTC. This chain links TRBV30 with TRBJ2-1, with D maybe TRBD2 (5 bases). Germline V gives CDR1 GTSNPN, CDR2 SVGIG (reference sequence). Trimming pared 1 base from V and 6 bases from J, leaving 19 bases between. CDR3 length: 16 amino acids.

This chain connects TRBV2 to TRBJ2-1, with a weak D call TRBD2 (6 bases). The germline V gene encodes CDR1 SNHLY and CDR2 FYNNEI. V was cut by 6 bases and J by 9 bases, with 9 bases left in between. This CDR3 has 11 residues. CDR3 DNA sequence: TGTGCCAGCAGCCAGGAGGGTGAGCAGTTCTTC. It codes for CASSQEGEQFF. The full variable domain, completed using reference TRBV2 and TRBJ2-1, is EPEVTQTPSHQVTQMGQEVILRCVPISNHLYFYWYRQILGQKVEFLVSFYNNEISEKSEIFDDQFSVERPDGSNFTLKIRSTKLEDSAMYFCASSQEGEQFFGPGTRLTVL.

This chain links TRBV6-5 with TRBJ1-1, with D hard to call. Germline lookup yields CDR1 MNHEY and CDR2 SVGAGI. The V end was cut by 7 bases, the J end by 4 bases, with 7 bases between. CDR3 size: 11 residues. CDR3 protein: CASMRSTEAFF. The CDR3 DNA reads TGTGCCAGCATGAGAAGCACTGAAGCTTTCTTT.

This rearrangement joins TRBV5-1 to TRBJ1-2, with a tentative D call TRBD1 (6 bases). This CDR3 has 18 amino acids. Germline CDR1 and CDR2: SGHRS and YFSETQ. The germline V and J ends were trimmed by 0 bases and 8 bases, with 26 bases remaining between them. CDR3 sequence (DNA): TGCGCCAGCAGCTTGGCCTTCTTTGGTCAGGCACAGGGTCCAGGCTACACCTTC. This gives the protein CASSLAFFGQAQGPGYTF.

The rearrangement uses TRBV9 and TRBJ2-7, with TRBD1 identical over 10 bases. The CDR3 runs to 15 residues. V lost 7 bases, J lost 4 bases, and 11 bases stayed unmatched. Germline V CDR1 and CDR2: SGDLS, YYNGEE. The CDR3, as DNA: TGTGCCAGCGCCGCGGGACAGGGGTTTTTGTACGAGCAGTACTTC. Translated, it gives CASAAGQGFLYEQYF.

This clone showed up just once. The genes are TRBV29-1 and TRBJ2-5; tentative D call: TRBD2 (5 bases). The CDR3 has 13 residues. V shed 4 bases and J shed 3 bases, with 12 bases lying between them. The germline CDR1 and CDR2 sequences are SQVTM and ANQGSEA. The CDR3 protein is CSVVSTGKETQYF. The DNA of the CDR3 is TGCAGCGTTGTTAGTACCGGGAAAGAGACCCAGTACTTC.

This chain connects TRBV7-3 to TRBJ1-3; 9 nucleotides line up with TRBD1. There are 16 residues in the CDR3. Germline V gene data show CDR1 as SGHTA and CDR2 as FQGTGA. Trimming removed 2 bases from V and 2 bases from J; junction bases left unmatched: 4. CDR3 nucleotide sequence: TGTGCCAGCAGCTTAGCGGGACAGGGCGCTGGAAACACCATATATTTT. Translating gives CASSLAGQGAGNTIYF.

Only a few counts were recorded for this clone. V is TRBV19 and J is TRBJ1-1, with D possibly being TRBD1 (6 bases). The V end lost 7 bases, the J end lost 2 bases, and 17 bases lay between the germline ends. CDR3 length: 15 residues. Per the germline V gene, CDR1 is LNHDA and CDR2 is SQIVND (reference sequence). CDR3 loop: CASTSLRTANTEAFF. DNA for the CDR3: TGTGCCAGTACCTCCCTCCGGACAGCTAACACTGAAGCTTTCTTT.

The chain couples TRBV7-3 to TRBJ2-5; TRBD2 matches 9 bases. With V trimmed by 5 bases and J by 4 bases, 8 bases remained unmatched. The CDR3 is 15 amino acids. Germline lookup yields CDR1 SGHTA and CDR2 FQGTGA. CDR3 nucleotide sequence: TGTGCCAGCAGCCCTAGCGGGAAGCGAGCAGAGACCCAGTACTTC. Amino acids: CASSPSGKRAETQYF. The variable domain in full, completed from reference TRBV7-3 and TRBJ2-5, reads GAGVSQTPSNKVTEKGKYVELRCDPISGHTALYWYRQSLGQGPEFLIYFQGTGAADDSGLPNDRFFAVRPEGSVSTLKIQRTERGDSAVYLCASSPSGKRAETQYFGPGTRLLVL.

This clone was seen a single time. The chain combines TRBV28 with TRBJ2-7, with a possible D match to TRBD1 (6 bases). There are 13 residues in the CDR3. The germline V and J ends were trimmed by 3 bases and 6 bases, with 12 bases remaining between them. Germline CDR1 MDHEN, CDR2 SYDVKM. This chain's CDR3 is CASSLDLGGEQYF. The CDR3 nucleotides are TGTGCCAGCAGTTTGGACCTAGGGGGCGAGCAGTACTTC.

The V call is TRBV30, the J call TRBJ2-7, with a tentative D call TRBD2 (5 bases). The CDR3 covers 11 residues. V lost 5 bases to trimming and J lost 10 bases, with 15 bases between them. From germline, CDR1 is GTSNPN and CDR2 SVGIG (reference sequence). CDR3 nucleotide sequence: TGTGCCTGGGGAGGTTCGGGGATACAGTACTTC. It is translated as CAWGGSGIQYF.

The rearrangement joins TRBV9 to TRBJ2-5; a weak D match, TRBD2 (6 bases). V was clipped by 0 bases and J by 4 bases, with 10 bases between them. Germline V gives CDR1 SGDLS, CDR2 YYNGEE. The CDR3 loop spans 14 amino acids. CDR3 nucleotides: TGTGCCAGCAGCGTAGCTGGGACTGGAGAGACCCAGTACTTC. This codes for CASSVAGTGETQYF.

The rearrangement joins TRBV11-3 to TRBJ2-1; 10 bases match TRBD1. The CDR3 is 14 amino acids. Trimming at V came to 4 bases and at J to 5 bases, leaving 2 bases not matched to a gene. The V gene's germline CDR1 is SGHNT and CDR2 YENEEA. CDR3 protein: CASSSGTGDNEQFF. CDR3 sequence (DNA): TGTGCCAGCAGCTCCGGGACAGGGGACAATGAGCAGTTCTTC. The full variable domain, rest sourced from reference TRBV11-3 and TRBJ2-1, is EAGVVQSPRYKIIEKKQPVAFWCNPISGHNTLYWYLQNLGQGPELLIRYENEEAVDDSQLPKDRFSAERLKGVDSTLKIQPAELGDSAVYLCASSSGTGDNEQFFGPGTRLTVL.

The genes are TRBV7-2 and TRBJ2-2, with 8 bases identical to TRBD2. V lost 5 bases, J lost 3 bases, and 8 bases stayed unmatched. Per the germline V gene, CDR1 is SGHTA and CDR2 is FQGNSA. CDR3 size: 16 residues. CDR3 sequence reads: CASSPLAGPDTGELFF. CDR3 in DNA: TGTGCCAGCAGCCCCTTAGCGGGACCCGACACCGGGGAGCTGTTTTTT.

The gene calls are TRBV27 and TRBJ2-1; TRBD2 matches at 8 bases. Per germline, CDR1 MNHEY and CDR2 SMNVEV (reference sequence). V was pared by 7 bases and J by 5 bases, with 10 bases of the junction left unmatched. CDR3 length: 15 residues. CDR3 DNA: TGTGCCAGCATCGGGCCTAGCGGGCGAGACAATGAGCAGTTCTTC. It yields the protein CASIGPSGRDNEQFF.

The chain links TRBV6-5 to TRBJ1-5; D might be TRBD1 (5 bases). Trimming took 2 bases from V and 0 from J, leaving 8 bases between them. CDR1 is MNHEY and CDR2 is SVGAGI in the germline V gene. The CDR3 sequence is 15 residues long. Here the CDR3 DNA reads TGTGCCAGCAGTTACGACAGTTTTAGCAATCAGCCCCAGCATTTT. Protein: CASSYDSFSNQPQHF.

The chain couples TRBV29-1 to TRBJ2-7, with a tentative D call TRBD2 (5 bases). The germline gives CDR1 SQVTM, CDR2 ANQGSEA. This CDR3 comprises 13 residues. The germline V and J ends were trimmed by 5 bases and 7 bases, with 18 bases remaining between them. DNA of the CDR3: TGCAGCGTTCTAACGGGAAGTCTAGGGGAGCAGTACTTC. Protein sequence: CSVLTGSLGEQYF.

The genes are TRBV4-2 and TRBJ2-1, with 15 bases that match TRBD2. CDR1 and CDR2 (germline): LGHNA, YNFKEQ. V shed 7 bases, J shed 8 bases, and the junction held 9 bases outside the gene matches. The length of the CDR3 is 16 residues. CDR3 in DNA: TGTGCCAGCACCATATCCGGGACTAGCGGGAGGCATGAGCAGTTCTTC. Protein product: CASTISGTSGRHEQFF.

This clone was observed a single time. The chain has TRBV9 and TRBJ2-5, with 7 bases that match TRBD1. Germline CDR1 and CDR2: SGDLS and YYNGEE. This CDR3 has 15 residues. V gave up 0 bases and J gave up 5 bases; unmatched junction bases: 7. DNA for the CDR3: TGTGCCAGCAGCGTAGGTACAGGGGAGATTGAGACCCAGTACTTC. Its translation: CASSVGTGEIETQYF.

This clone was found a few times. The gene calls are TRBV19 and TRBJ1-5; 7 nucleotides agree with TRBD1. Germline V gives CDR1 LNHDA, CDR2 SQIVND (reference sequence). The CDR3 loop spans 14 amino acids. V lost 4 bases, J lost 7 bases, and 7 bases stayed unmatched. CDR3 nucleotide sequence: TGTGCCAGTAGTACGCAGGGGGGAAGGCAGCCCCAGCATTTT. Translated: CASSTQGGRQPQHF.